This is a list of T cell receptor beta chains from one sample in a study of T-cell reconstitution after alpha-beta-depleted transplantation in children. MiXCR, applied by TCRdb to the PCR reads, yields one record per CDR3 protein. The repertoire holds under 850,000 distinct CDR3 sequences, around 13% seen once, with around 0.8% in the top ten. The sequences come from PBMCs, collected before TCRalphabeta/CD19-depleted stem cell transplant. The source is a girl aged 2-10 years with congenital amegakaryocytic thrombocytopenia, due to receive a stem cell transplant. The CDR3 runs from the conserved cysteine through the conserved F or W. Fields, in order: clone size, V gene, J gene, D gene, CDR3 protein, CDR3 DNA. The D gene is left open where the match is weak. The size field is filled for only some rows; it gives once, few, many or a size class.

.	TRBV7-2	TRBJ2-1	TRBD2	CASSLFLAGSYNEQFF	TGTGCCAGCAGCTTGTTCCTAGCGGGGTCCTACAATGAGCAGTTCTTC
many	TRBV4-1	TRBJ2-1	.	CASSQETAYNEQFF	TGCGCCAGCAGCCAAGAGACAGCCTACAATGAGCAGTTCTTC
many	TRBV20-1	TRBJ2-7	TRBD2	CSAGFGGRDSYEQYF	TGCAGTGCTGGTTTTGGAGGGAGGGACTCCTACGAGCAGTACTTC
many	TRBV20-1	TRBJ2-3	TRBD1	CSSVSTGETQYF	TGCAGTTCCGTTAGTACAGGGGAAACGCAGTATTTT
.	TRBV20-1	TRBJ2-5	TRBD1	CSARPPQDRKIQETQYF	TGCAGTGCCCGCCCCCCCCAGGACAGGAAGATCCAAGAGACCCAGTACTTC
.	TRBV10-3	TRBJ2-7	.	CAISEVGRTPYEQYF	TGTGCCATCAGTGAGGTAGGACGGACACCCTACGAGCAGTACTTC
.	TRBV11-2	TRBJ2-2	TRBD2	CASSPRSGRITGELFF	TGTGCCAGCAGCCCAAGGAGCGGGAGGATCACCGGGGAGCTGTTTTTT
few	TRBV5-1	TRBJ2-1	TRBD2	CASSRAGGVPEQFF	TGCGCCAGCAGCCGTGCGGGAGGGGTGCCTGAGCAGTTCTTC
.	TRBV5-1	TRBJ2-7	.	CASSLLEDAYEQYF	TGCGCCAGCAGCTTGCTAGAGGACGCCTACGAGCAGTACTTC
few	TRBV7-9	TRBJ2-7	.	CASSLGREVSIYEQYF	TGTGCCAGCAGCTTAGGGCGGGAAGTATCTATCTACGAGCAGTACTTC
many	TRBV20-1	TRBJ2-2	TRBD2	CSASGLAGDVGELFF	TGCAGTGCTTCGGGATTAGCGGGAGACGTCGGGGAGCTGTTTTTT
few	TRBV19	TRBJ2-1	TRBD2	CASSIDLLAGKQFF	TGTGCCAGTAGTATAGATTTACTAGCGGGAAAGCAGTTCTTC
.	TRBV15	TRBJ2-2	TRBD1	CATSRRTGRTGELFF	TGTGCCACCAGCAGACGGACAGGGCGGACCGGGGAGCTGTTTTTT
.	TRBV5-4	TRBJ2-7	TRBD2	CASSSGLAEHYEQYF	TGTGCCAGCAGCTCGGGACTAGCGGAGCACTACGAGCAGTACTTC
.	TRBV20-1	TRBJ2-3	TRBD2	CSARAGGGGTDTQYF	TGCAGTGCTAGAGCGGGAGGGGGGGGAACAGATACGCAGTATTTT
once	TRBV2	TRBJ2-5	.	CASSEGAETQYF	TGTGCCAGCAGTGAGGGCGCAGAGACCCAGTACTTC
few	TRBV28	TRBJ2-3	TRBD2	CATHVAGAITQYF	TGTGCCACCCACGTAGCGGGAGCAATCACGCAGTATTTT
.	TRBV5-1	TRBJ2-1	TRBD1	CASSLAEGAKHYNEQFF	TGCGCCAGCAGCTTGGCCGAGGGGGCTAAGCATTACAATGAGCAGTTCTTC
many	TRBV28	TRBJ2-7	TRBD2	CASSLGRGDFYEQYF	TGTGCCAGCAGTTTAGGGCGGGGGGACTTCTACGAGCAGTACTTC
many	TRBV7-9	TRBJ2-7	.	CASSSSLVYEQYF	TGTGCCAGCAGCTCCTCTTTGGTCTACGAGCAGTACTTC
many	TRBV25-1	TRBJ2-7	.	CASGGSFTYEQYF	TGTGCCAGCGGGGGATCCTTTACCTACGAGCAGTACTTC
many	TRBV20-1	TRBJ2-1	.	CGLLVTRAYNEQFF	TGCGGCCTCCTGGTAACTAGGGCCTACAATGAGCAGTTCTTC
few	TRBV3-1	TRBJ2-5	.	CASSQEPNLIRRIQETQYF	TGTGCCAGCAGCCAAGAACCAAACCTAATCCGGAGGATACAAGAGACCCAGTACTTC
.	TRBV28	TRBJ1-1	.	CATRWGTGKHTEAFF	TGTGCCACCCGATGGGGGACGGGAAAACACACTGAAGCTTTCTTT
many	TRBV5-1	TRBJ1-1	.	CASRMDGLYTEAFF	TGCGCCAGCAGAATGGACGGGTTGTACACTGAAGCTTTCTTT
.	TRBV5-1	TRBJ2-3	TRBD2	CASSLVLAGNTDTQYF	TGCGCCAGCAGCTTGGTTCTAGCGGGGAACACAGATACGCAGTATTTT
.	TRBV7-2	TRBJ1-1	.	CASTLSYDPGTEALF	TGTGCCAGCACCCTTTCTTATGACCCGGGCACTGAAGCTCTCTTT
few	TRBV29-1	TRBJ2-5	TRBD2	CSVDESASGRASETQYF	TGCAGCGTTGATGAGTCAGCTAGCGGGAGGGCCTCGGAGACCCAGTACTTC
.	TRBV29-1	TRBJ2-3	.	CSVMNTGARTDTQYF	TGCAGCGTGATGAATACCGGGGCCCGCACAGATACGCAGTATTTT
many	TRBV5-1	TRBJ1-6	TRBD1	CASSLEQGNSPLHF	TGCGCCAGCAGCTTGGAACAGGGGAATTCACCCCTCCACTTT
few	TRBV10-3	TRBJ2-1	TRBD2	CAIAGGQTYNEQFF	TGTGCCATCGCGGGAGGGCAGACCTACAATGAGCAGTTCTTC
many	TRBV12-3/TRBV12-4	TRBJ1-2	.	CASRSISGYTF	TGTGCCAGCAGGAGTATTAGTGGCTACACCTTC
many	TRBV29-1	TRBJ1-2	.	CSVDDRANYGYTF	TGCAGCGTTGATGACAGAGCTAACTATGGCTACACCTTC
.	TRBV5-1	TRBJ2-7	TRBD2	CASSPGRTSIYEQYF	TGCGCCAGCAGCCCCGGAAGGACTAGCATATACGAGCAGTACTTC
many	TRBV7-7	TRBJ2-5	.	CASSLGGTVEETQYF	TGTGCCAGCAGCTTGGGAGGGACAGTGGAAGAGACCCAGTACTTC
many	TRBV12-5	TRBJ2-7	TRBD1	CASGAPGQQDYEQYF	TGTGCTAGTGGTGCCCCGGGACAGCAGGACTACGAGCAGTACTTC
.	TRBV20-1	TRBJ2-1	TRBD2	CSARDGRGGYNEQFF	TGCAGTGCTAGAGATGGGAGGGGCGGCTACAATGAGCAGTTCTTC
.	TRBV9	TRBJ1-2	TRBD1	CASSGGQGGVGYTF	TGTGCCAGCAGCGGCGGACAGGGAGGGGTTGGCTACACCTTC
few	TRBV7-6	TRBJ2-1	.	CASSLSQGSHNEQFF	TGTGCCAGCAGCTTAAGTCAGGGGTCCCACAATGAGCAGTTCTTC
.	TRBV12-3/TRBV12-4	TRBJ2-5	.	CASSFGSGTETQYF	TGTGCCAGCAGTTTTGGTTCAGGGACAGAGACCCAGTACTTC
many	TRBV29-1	TRBJ2-1	.	CSVELLADYNEQFF	TGCAGCGTTGAGTTGCTGGCGGATTACAATGAGCAGTTCTTC
.	TRBV15	TRBJ2-7	.	CATSRDVGGSYEQYF	TGTGCCACCAGCAGAGATGTCGGCGGGTCCTACGAGCAGTACTTC
many	TRBV6-1	TRBJ2-1	.	CASRWDGDYNEQFF	TGTGCCAGCAGGTGGGACGGAGATTACAATGAGCAGTTCTTC
.	TRBV5-6	TRBJ1-1	.	CASKQEQWVNTEAFF	TGTGCCAGCAAACAGGAACAATGGGTGAACACTGAAGCTTTCTTT
few	TRBV19	TRBJ2-7	TRBD1	CASSVGTGGEQYF	TGTGCCAGTAGTGTCGGGACAGGGGGAGAGCAGTACTTC